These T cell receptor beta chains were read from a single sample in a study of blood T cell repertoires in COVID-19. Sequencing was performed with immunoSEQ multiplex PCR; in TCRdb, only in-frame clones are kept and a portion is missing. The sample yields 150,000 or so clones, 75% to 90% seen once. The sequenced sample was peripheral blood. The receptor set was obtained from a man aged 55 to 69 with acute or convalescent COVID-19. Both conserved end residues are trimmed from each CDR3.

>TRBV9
ASSVAGRGDDYGYT
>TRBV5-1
ASKTGNTEAF
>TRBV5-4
ASSLLSSYNSPLH
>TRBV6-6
ASRGQGTATNEKLF
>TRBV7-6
ASSGISAYYGELF
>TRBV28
ASSPGTGGREKLF
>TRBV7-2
ASSTRAGVISGANVLT
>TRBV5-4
ASSTRDLSTDTQY
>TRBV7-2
ASSLETGPRF
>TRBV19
ASSIGGAGFQPQH
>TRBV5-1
ASSVMTGSSYNEQF
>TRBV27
ASSPQGQGNSGNTIY